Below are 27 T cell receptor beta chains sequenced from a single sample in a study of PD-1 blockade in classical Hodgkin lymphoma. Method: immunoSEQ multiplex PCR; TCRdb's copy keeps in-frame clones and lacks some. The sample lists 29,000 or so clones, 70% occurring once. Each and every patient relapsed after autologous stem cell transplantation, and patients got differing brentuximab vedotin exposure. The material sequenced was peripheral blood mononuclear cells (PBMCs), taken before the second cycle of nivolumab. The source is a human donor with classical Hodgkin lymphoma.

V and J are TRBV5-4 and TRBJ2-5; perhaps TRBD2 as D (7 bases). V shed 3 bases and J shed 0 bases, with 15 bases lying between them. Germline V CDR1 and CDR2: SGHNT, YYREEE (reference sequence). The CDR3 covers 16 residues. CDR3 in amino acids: CASSSFRGGYQETQYF. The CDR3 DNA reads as TGTGCCAGCAGCTCATTTAGGGGGGGGTACCAAGAGACCCAGTACTTC.

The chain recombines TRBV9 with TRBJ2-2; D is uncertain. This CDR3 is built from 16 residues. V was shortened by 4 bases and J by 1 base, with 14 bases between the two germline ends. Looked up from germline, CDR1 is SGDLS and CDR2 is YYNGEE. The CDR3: CASSLGPGRNTGELFF. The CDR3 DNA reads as TGTGCCAGCAGCCTCGGCCCTGGAAGGAACACCGGGGAGCTGTTTTTT. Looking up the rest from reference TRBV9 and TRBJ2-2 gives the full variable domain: DSGVTQTPKHLITATGQRVTLRCSPRSGDLSVYWYQQSLDQGLQFLIQYYNGEERAKGNILERFSAQQFPDLHSELNLSSLELGDSALYFCASSLGPGRNTGELFFGEGSRLTVL.

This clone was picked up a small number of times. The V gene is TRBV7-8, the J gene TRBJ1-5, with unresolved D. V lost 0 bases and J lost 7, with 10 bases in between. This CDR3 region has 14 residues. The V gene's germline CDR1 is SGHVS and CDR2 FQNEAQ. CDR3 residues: CASSLAARQQPQHF. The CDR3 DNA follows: TGTGCCAGCAGCTTAGCCGCGAGGCAGCAGCCCCAGCATTTT.

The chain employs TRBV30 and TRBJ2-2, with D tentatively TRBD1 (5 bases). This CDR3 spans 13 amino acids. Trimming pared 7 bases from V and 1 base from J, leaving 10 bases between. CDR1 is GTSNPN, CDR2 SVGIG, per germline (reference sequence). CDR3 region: CAFLTGNTGELFF. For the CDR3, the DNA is TGTGCCTTCCTAACAGGGAACACCGGGGAGCTGTTTTTT.

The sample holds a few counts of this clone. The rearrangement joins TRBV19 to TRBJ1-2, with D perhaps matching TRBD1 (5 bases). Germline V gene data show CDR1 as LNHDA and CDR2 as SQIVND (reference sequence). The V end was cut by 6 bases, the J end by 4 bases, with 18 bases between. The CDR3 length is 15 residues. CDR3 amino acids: CASRAPGDALYGYTF. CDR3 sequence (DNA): TGTGCCAGTAGAGCCCCGGGGGATGCCCTCTATGGCTACACCTTC.

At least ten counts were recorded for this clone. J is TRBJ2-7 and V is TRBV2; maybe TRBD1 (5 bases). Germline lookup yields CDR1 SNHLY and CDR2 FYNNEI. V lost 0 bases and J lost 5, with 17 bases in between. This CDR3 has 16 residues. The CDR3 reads CASSEALQGLKNEQYF. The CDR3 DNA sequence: TGTGCCAGCAGTGAAGCGCTTCAGGGTTTAAAGAACGAGCAGTACTTC.

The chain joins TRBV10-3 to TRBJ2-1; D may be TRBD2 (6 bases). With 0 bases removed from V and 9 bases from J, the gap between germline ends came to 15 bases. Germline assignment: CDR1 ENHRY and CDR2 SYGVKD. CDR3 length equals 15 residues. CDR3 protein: CAISESAPSETEQFF. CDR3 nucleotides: TGTGCCATCAGTGAGTCGGCGCCTAGCGAGACTGAGCAGTTCTTC.

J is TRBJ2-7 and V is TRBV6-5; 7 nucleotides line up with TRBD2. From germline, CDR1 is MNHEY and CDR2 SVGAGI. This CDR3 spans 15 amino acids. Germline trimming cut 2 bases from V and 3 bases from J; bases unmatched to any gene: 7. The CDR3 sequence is CASSYGGGDFYEQYF. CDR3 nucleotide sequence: TGTGCCAGCAGTTACGGGGGAGGGGATTTCTACGAGCAGTACTTC.

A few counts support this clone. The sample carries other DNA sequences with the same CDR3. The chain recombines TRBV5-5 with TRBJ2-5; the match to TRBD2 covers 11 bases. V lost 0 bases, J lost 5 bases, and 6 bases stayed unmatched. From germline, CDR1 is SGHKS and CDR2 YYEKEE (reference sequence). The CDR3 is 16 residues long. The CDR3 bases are TGTGCCAGCAGCTTGGAGTTAGCGGGGGGGCGTGAGACCCAGTACTTC. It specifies CASSLELAGGRETQYF.

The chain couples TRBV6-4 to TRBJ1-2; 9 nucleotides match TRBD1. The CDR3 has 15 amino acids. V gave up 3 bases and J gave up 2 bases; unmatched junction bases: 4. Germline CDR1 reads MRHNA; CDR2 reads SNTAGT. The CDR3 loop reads CASSERTGANYGYTF. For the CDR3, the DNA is TGTGCCAGCAGTGAGAGGACAGGGGCCAACTATGGCTACACCTTC.

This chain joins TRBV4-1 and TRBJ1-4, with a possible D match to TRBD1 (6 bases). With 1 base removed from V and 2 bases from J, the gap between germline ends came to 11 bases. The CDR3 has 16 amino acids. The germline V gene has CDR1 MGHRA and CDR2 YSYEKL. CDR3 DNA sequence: TGCGCCAGCAGCCAAGCTTCAACAGGGACTAATGAAAAACTGTTTTTT. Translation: CASSQASTGTNEKLFF.

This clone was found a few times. This chain's CDR3 is CASSIDWTSGGPDTQYF. The CDR3 DNA is TGTGCCAGTAGTATAGATTGGACTAGCGGGGGACCAGATACGCAGTATTTT. The chain is built from TRBV19 and TRBJ2-3; 13 positions agree with TRBD2. V lost 0 bases to trimming and J lost 4 bases; unmatched junction nucleotides: 4. Germline loops: CDR1 LNHDA, CDR2 SQIVND (reference sequence). The CDR3 contains 17 residues.

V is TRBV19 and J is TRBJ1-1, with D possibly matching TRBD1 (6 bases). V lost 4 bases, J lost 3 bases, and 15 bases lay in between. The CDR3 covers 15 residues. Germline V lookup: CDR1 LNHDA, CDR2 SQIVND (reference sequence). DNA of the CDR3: TGTGCCAGTAGTAGGAGGGACAAGAGCCACACTGAAGCTTTCTTT. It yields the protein CASSRRDKSHTEAFF.

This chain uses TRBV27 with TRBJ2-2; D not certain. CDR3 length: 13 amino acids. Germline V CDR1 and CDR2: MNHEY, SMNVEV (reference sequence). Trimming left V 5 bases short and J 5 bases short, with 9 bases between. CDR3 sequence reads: CASSSFGTGELFF. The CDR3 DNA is TGTGCCAGCAGTAGCTTTGGTACCGGGGAGCTGTTTTTT.

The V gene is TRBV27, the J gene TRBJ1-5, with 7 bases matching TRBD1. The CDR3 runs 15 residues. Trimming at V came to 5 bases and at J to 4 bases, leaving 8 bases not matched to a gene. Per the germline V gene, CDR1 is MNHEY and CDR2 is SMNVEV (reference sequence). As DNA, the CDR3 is TGTGCCAGCAGTCCCGGGACAGTTTTGAATCAGCCCCAGCATTTT. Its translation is CASSPGTVLNQPQHF.

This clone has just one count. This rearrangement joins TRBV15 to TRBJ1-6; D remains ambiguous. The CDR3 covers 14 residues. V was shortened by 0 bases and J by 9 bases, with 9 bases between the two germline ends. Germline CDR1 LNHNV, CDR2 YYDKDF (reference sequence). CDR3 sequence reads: CATSRDKWGSPLHF. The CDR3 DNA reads TGTGCCACCAGCAGAGATAAGTGGGGTTCACCCCTCCACTTT.

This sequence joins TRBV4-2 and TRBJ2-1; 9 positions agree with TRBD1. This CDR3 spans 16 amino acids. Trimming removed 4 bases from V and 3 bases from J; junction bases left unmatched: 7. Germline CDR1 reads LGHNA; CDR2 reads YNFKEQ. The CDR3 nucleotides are TGTGCCAGCAGCCCCAGAAGGGGACAGGGCTACAATGAGCAGTTCTTC. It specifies CASSPRRGQGYNEQFF.

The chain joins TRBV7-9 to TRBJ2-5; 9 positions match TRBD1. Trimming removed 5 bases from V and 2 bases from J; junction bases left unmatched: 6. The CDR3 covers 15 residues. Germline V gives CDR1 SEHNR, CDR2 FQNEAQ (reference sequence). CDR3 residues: CASSIGTGTQETQYF. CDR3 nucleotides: TGTGCCAGCAGCATCGGGACAGGGACTCAAGAGACCCAGTACTTC. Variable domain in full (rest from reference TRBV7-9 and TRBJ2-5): DTGVSQNPRHKITKRGQNVTFRCDPISEHNRLYWYRQTLGQGPEFLTYFQNEAQLEKSRLLSDRFSAERPKGSFSTLEIQRTEQGDSAMYLCASSIGTGTQETQYFGPGTRLLVL.

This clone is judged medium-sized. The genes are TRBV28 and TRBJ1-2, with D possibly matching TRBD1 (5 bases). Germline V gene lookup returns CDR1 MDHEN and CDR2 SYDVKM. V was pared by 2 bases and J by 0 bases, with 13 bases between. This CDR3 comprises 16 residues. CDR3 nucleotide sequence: TGTGCCAGCAGTTTACCAGGGAAAATCTCTAACTATGGCTACACCTTC. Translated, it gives CASSLPGKISNYGYTF.

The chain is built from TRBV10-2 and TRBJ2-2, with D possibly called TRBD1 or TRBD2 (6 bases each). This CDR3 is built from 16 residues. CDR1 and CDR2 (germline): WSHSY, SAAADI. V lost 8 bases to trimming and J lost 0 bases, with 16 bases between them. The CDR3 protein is CASAPRGRTNTGELFF. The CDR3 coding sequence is TGCGCCAGCGCCCCCCGGGGGCGAACGAACACCGGGGAGCTGTTTTTT.

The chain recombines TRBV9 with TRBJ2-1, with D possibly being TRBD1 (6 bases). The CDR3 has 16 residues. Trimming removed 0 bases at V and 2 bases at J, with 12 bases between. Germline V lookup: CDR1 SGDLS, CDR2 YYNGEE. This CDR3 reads CASSVAGGTTYNEQFF. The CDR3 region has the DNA TGTGCCAGCAGCGTAGCTGGGGGCACAACCTACAATGAGCAGTTCTTC. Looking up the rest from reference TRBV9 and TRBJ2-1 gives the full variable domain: DSGVTQTPKHLITATGQRVTLRCSPRSGDLSVYWYQQSLDQGLQFLIQYYNGEERAKGNILERFSAQQFPDLHSELNLSSLELGDSALYFCASSVAGGTTYNEQFFGPGTRLTVL.

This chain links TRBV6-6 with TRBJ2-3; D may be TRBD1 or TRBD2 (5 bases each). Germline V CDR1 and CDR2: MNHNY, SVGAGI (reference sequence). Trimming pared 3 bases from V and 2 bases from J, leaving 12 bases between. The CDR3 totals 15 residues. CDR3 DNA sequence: TGTGCCAGCAGTTATCAGGCCGGGACCACAGATACGCAGTATTTT. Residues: CASSYQAGTTDTQYF.

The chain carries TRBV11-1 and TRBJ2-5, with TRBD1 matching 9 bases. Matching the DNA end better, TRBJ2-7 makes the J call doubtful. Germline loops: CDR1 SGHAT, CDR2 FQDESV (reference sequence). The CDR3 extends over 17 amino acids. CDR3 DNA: TGTGCCAGCAGCTCCACTCGGCCGGGACAGGGCCAGAACGAGCAGTACTTC. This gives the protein CASSSTRPGQGQNEQYF.

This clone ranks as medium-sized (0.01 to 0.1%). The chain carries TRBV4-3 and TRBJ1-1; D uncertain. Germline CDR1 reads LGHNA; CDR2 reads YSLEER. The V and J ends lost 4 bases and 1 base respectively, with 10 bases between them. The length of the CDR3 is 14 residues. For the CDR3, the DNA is TGCGCCAGCAGCCCCTCACCCGGGAACACTGAAGCTTTCTTT. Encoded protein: CASSPSPGNTEAFF.

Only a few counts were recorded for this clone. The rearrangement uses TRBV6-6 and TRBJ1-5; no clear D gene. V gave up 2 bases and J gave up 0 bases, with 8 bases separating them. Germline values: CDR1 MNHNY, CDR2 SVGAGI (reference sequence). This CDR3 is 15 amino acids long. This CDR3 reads CASSYRGYSNQPQHF. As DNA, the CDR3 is TGTGCCAGCAGTTACCGAGGTTATAGCAATCAGCCCCAGCATTTT.

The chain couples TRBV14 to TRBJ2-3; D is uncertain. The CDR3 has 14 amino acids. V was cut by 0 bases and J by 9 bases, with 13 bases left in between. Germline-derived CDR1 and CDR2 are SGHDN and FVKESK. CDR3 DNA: TGTGCCAGCAGCCAAGAGGCCTTGTTGGGGACGCAGTATTTT. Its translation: CASSQEALLGTQYF.

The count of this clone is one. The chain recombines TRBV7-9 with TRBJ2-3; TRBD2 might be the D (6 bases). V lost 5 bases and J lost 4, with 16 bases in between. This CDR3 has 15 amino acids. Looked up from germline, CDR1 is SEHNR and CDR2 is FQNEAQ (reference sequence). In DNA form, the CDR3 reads TGTGCCAGCAGCCGCCATGCGGGGCAAGCAGATACGCAGTATTTT. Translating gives CASSRHAGQADTQYF. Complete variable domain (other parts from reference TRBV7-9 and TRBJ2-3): DTGVSQNPRHKITKRGQNVTFRCDPISEHNRLYWYRQTLGQGPEFLTYFQNEAQLEKSRLLSDRFSAERPKGSFSTLEIQRTEQGDSAMYLCASSRHAGQADTQYFGPGTRLTVL.